Each of the 19 T cell receptor beta chains below was sequenced from the same sample in a study of T cells after posttransplantation cyclophosphamide. The data were produced by immunoSEQ multiplex PCR, yet TCRdb's version contains in-frame clones alone and is incomplete. Counted here are some 12,000 clones, around 95% occurring once; the ten biggest clones make up under 0.35%. Sequencing used naive CD8+ T cells sorted from PBMCs. These receptors came from a man aged 25-40 years in good health and a related stem cell transplant donor.

The V call is TRBV10-2, the J call TRBJ2-7; D is perhaps TRBD1 (5 bases). The V gene's germline CDR1 is WSHSY and CDR2 SAAADI. V lost 5 bases and J 4 bases, leaving 6 bases between the germline ends. This CDR3 is 11 amino acids long. The CDR3 here is CASSTGYEQYF. The CDR3 nucleotides read TGCGCCAGCAGTACAGGATACGAGCAGTACTTC.

This clone was picked up one time. V and J are TRBV23-1 and TRBJ2-5; TRBD2 might be the D (6 bases). TRBV23-1 is classed as an ORF, of uncertain function. Trimming shortened V by 0 bases and J by 1 base, and 9 bases separated the two germline ends. The CDR3 has 15 residues. The CDR3 DNA reads TGCGCCAGCAGTCAATCATTCGGGAGCCAAGAGACCCAGTACTTC. Protein: CASSQSFGSQETQYF.

The chain combines TRBV7-9 with TRBJ2-7, with D possibly TRBD1 on 6 matching bases. V was trimmed by 5 bases and J by 2 bases, leaving 10 bases between them. Looked up from germline, CDR1 is SEHNR and CDR2 is FQNEAQ (reference sequence). This CDR3 region has 13 residues. The DNA of the CDR3 is TGTGCCAGCAGCCCGCCAGGGGCCTACGAGCAGTACTTC. Its protein product is CASSPPGAYEQYF.

A word on this clone: Other DNA sequences of this sample code for an identical CDR3. V is TRBV10-3 and J is TRBJ2-5; 13 nucleotides align to TRBD2. V gave up 6 bases and J gave up 5 bases; unmatched junction bases: 9. Germline V gene sequence: CDR1 ENHRY, CDR2 SYGVKD. The length of the CDR3 is 16 residues. The chain's CDR3 is CAISEPTSGGRETQYF. Here the CDR3 DNA reads TGTGCCATCAGCGAGCCGACTAGCGGGGGGAGGGAGACCCAGTACTTC.

The V and J genes are TRBV29-1 and TRBJ2-7, with D tentatively TRBD1 (6 bases). Between the trimmed V and J ends, which lost 6 bases and 6 bases, there was a span of 21 bases. CDR3 length: 14 amino acids. Germline V gene data show CDR1 as SQVTM and CDR2 as ANQGSEA. In nucleotides, the CDR3 is TGCAGCGTGGGACCACAGGGAATGAAAGGCGAGCAGTACTTC. Translated: CSVGPQGMKGEQYF.

The gene calls are TRBV4-2 and TRBJ1-1; 7 nucleotides line up with TRBD1. With V trimmed by 0 bases and J by 1 base, 5 bases remained unmatched. CDR3 length: 16 residues. Germline values: CDR1 LGHNA, CDR2 YNFKEQ. The CDR3 spells CASSQEGGQANTEAFF. CDR3 DNA: TGTGCCAGCAGCCAAGAGGGAGGACAGGCGAACACTGAAGCTTTCTTT.

This chain uses TRBV28 with TRBJ2-1; 10 nucleotides line up with TRBD2. This CDR3 contains 13 residues. V gave up 5 bases and J gave up 10 bases; unmatched junction bases: 5. Germline V gene lookup returns CDR1 MDHEN and CDR2 SYDVKM. The CDR3 bases are TGTGCCAGCAGTCCCCAGACTAGCGGGGAGCAGTTCTTC. It codes for CASSPQTSGEQFF.

The CDR3 nucleotides are TGTGCCAGCAGCTTGGAACAGGGGGGCTACGAGCAGTACTTC. Residues: CASSLEQGGYEQYF. The chain links TRBV5-8 to TRBJ2-7, with 8 bases identical to TRBD1. The V gene's germline CDR1 is SGHTS and CDR2 YDEGEE. The CDR3 spans 14 residues. J lost 3 bases, V lost 0 bases, and 2 bases had no gene match.

V usage is TRBV7-3 and J usage is TRBJ1-2, with D possibly being TRBD1 (5 bases). V was pared by 5 bases and J by 0 bases, with 10 bases between. The CDR3 extends over 14 amino acids. Germline CDR1 SGHTA, CDR2 FQGTGA. The CDR3 DNA sequence: TGTGCCAGCAGCCCTGACAGTTCTAACTATGGCTACACCTTC. This translates into CASSPDSSNYGYTF.

The chain is built from TRBV4-1 and TRBJ2-1, with TRBD1 matching over 10 bases. V was pared by 3 bases and J by 8 bases, with 4 bases of the junction left unmatched. This CDR3 region has 14 residues. Germline V gene lookup returns CDR1 MGHRA and CDR2 YSYEKL. CDR3 in amino acids: CASSQGQGSDEQFF. The CDR3 DNA sequence: TGCGCCAGCAGCCAGGGACAGGGGTCCGATGAGCAGTTCTTC.

This rearrangement joins TRBV7-2 to TRBJ2-5; 11 bases line up with TRBD2. The V and J ends lost 3 bases and 1 base, in that order; junction bases with no gene match: 4. This CDR3 contains 16 residues. Germline lookup yields CDR1 SGHTA and CDR2 FQGNSA. The CDR3 nucleotides read TGTGCCAGCAGCTTGCGGACTAGCGGGCCCCAAGAGACCCAGTACTTC. Encoded protein: CASSLRTSGPQETQYF.

This chain joins TRBV4-3 and TRBJ2-3, with 13 nucleotides matching TRBD2. The CDR3 contains 16 residues. Germline V lookup: CDR1 LGHNA, CDR2 YSLEER. V was clipped by 1 base and J by 8 bases; unmatched bases: 6. The chain's CDR3 is CASSQGTRTSGGTQYF. In DNA, the CDR3 is TGCGCCAGCAGCCAAGGAACCCGGACTAGCGGGGGTACGCAGTATTTT.

On this clone: Other DNA sequences from this sample encode an identical CDR3 as well. The genes are TRBV27 and TRBJ2-5; D perhaps matches TRBD1 (6 bases). This CDR3 is built from 13 residues. Trimming stripped 3 bases from V and 2 bases from J, with 7 bases between. CDR1 is MNHEY, CDR2 SMNVEV, per germline (reference sequence). The CDR3 loop reads CASSLRGQETQYF. CDR3 DNA: TGTGCCAGCAGTTTGAGGGGGCAAGAGACCCAGTACTTC.

V and J are TRBV4-1 and TRBJ2-1, with 8 bases fitting TRBD1. Trimming removed 2 bases from V and 8 bases from J; junction bases left unmatched: 8. This CDR3 comprises 15 residues. The germline CDR1 and CDR2 sequences are MGHRA and YSYEKL. CDR3 protein: CASSQYQGARDEQFF. Written as DNA, the CDR3 is TGCGCCAGCAGCCAATACCAGGGGGCTCGAGATGAGCAGTTCTTC.

The gene calls are TRBV4-3 and TRBJ2-2; 9 nucleotides align to TRBD2. From germline, CDR1 is LGHNA and CDR2 YSLEER. The CDR3 has 17 amino acids. J gave up 6 bases and V 0 bases, and 8 bases lay outside the gene matches. CDR3 sequence (DNA): TGCGCCAGCAGCCAAGATTGGCGGGGCGGGGGGGCCGGGGAGCTGTTTTTT. Translating it yields CASSQDWRGGGAGELFF.

The chain is built from TRBV7-9 and TRBJ2-7; tentative D call: TRBD1 (6 bases). The V end lost 2 bases, the J end lost 2 bases, and 10 bases lay between the germline ends. Germline-derived CDR1 and CDR2 are SEHNR and FQNEAQ (reference sequence). CDR3 length: 14 amino acids. CDR3 protein: CASSLLGDTYEQYF. Written as DNA, the CDR3 is TGTGCCAGCAGCTTATTGGGGGACACCTACGAGCAGTACTTC.

The chain couples TRBV7-2 to TRBJ2-1; weak D call: TRBD2 (5 bases). The V and J ends lost 1 base and 10 bases respectively, with 14 bases between them. CDR3 length equals 14 residues. The germline V gene encodes CDR1 SGHTA and CDR2 FQGNSA. The CDR3 coding sequence is TGTGCCAGCAGCTTAGGCGGTCCTGGGAGCGAGCAGTTCTTC. This translates into CASSLGGPGSEQFF.

The gene calls are TRBV19 and TRBJ2-7, with TRBD1 identical over 9 bases. Germline loops: CDR1 LNHDA, CDR2 SQIVND (reference sequence). This CDR3 is 13 amino acids long. The trim removed 6 bases at V and 3 bases at J, leaving 3 bases unmatched. CDR3 region: CASRRQGGYEQYF. As DNA, the CDR3 is TGTGCCAGTAGAAGACAGGGGGGCTACGAGCAGTACTTC. The full variable domain, rest sourced from reference TRBV19 and TRBJ2-7, is DGGITQSPKYLFRKEGQNVTLSCEQNLNHDAMYWYRQDPGQGLRLIYYSQIVNDFQKGDIAEGYSVSREKKESFPLTVTSAQKNPTAFYLCASRRQGGYEQYFGPGTRLTVT.

The V gene is TRBV4-2, the J gene TRBJ2-2; tentative D call: TRBD2 (6 bases). The V gene's germline CDR1 is LGHNA and CDR2 YNFKEQ. The CDR3 is 12 amino acids. CDR3 sequence: CASGENTGELFF. CDR3 coding DNA: TGTGCTTCGGGGGAGAACACCGGGGAGCTGTTTTTT.